These 13 T cell receptor beta chains share one sample of origin, sequenced in a study of OX40 agonist ivuxolimab in advanced cancers. This table comes from immunoSEQ multiplex PCR, and its TCRdb copy is limited to in-frame clones, with some not included. The data hold 100,000 or so clones, with around 86% observed a single time. The sample was CD4+ or CD8+ T cells sorted from blood, taken in a trial of the OX40 agonist ivuxolimab. The source of these receptors is an adult with an advanced solid tumor such as melanoma, head and neck, liver or kidney cancer.

The genes are TRBV5-1 and TRBJ2-1; 9 bases agree with TRBD2. The germline CDR1 and CDR2 sequences are SGHRS and YFSETQ. The ends lost 2 bases at V and 0 bases at J; junction bases unmatched: 3. The CDR3 runs 16 residues. The CDR3 nucleotides read TGCGCCAGCAGCTTAATTAGCGGGAGCTCCTACAATGAGCAGTTCTTC. Residues: CASSLISGSSYNEQFF.

The chain couples TRBV7-2 to TRBJ1-5; D not resolved. The CDR3 sequence is 15 residues long. Trimming stripped 5 bases from V and 2 bases from J, with 13 bases between. The V gene's germline CDR1 is SGHTA and CDR2 FQGNSA. CDR3 in DNA: TGTGCCAGCAGCCCCCACGGGGATGGCAATCAGCCCCAGCATTTT. Translation gives CASSPHGDGNQPQHF.

The chain couples TRBV19 to TRBJ2-2; D possibly uses TRBD1 or TRBD2 (6 bases each). The length of the CDR3 is 15 residues. Germline V gene data show CDR1 as LNHDA and CDR2 as SQIVND (reference sequence). Trimming removed 6 bases from V and 5 bases from J, with 16 bases in between. CDR3 region: CASRVRGASTGELFF. The DNA of the CDR3 is TGTGCCAGTAGAGTTAGGGGGGCGAGTACCGGGGAGCTGTTTTTT.

This sequence joins TRBV5-1 and TRBJ2-3; tentatively, D is TRBD2 (6 bases). The V gene lost 3 bases and the J gene lost 2 bases, with 25 bases spanning the gap. Per germline, CDR1 SGHRS and CDR2 YFSETQ. This CDR3 spans 19 amino acids. The CDR3 protein is CASSSETGNVAGFTDTQYF. CDR3 nucleotide sequence: TGCGCCAGCAGCTCGGAAACGGGGAACGTGGCGGGGTTCACAGATACGCAGTATTTT.

The V gene is TRBV6-5, the J gene TRBJ1-1; D perhaps matches TRBD1 (5 bases). Germline V lookup: CDR1 MNHEY, CDR2 SVGAGI. The CDR3 runs to 15 residues. V lost 4 bases to trimming and J lost 2 bases, with 14 bases between them. The CDR3 loop reads CASSWGNKLNTEAFF. The CDR3 DNA is TGTGCCAGCAGTTGGGGGAACAAACTAAACACTGAAGCTTTCTTT.

A few counts support this clone. The V and J genes are TRBV27 and TRBJ2-2; a weak D match, TRBD2 (6 bases). The germline gives CDR1 MNHEY, CDR2 SMNVEV (reference sequence). V was pared by 5 bases and J by 6 bases, with 19 bases between. The CDR3 totals 16 residues. DNA for the CDR3: TGTGCCAGCAGTCCAACGCGGGACTGGGCGCCCGGGGAGCTGTTTTTT. The encoded protein is CASSPTRDWAPGELFF.

The rearrangement joins TRBV29-1 to TRBJ2-7; TRBD2 matches at 9 bases. With 4 bases clipped from V and 7 bases from J, the junction kept 11 bases outside the gene matches. The CDR3 contains 14 residues. CDR1 and CDR2 from the germline V gene are SQVTM and ANQGSEA. The CDR3 loop reads CSVVAGAVLREQYF. The CDR3 DNA is TGCAGCGTTGTAGCGGGAGCTGTATTACGGGAGCAGTACTTC.

This chain connects TRBV29-1 to TRBJ1-2; TRBD1 is a possible D gene (6 bases). The ends were cut back, 8 bases at V and 4 bases at J, with 17 bases in the middle. The germline CDR1 and CDR2 sequences are SQVTM and ANQGSEA. The CDR3 has 13 residues. CDR3 sequence (DNA): TGCAGCTCTACAGAACAGGGTGGCTATGGCTACACCTTC. Protein product: CSSTEQGGYGYTF.

The CDR3 bases are TGCGCCAGCAGCTTGGACCCGAACACTGAAGCTTTCTTT. Protein: CASSLDPNTEAFF. The chain is built from TRBV5-1 and TRBJ1-1; D unresolved. CDR3 length: 13 residues. Trimming cost V 0 bases and J 1 base, with 4 bases left between them. Germline V gives CDR1 SGHRS, CDR2 YFSETQ. The full variable domain, with the rest looked up from reference TRBV5-1 and TRBJ1-1, is KAGVTQTPRYLIKTRGQQVTLSCSPISGHRSVSWYQQTPGQGLQFLFEYFSETQRNKGNFPGRFSGRQFSNSRSEMNVSTLELGDSALYLCASSLDPNTEAFFGQGTRLTVV.

The genes are TRBV7-9 and TRBJ1-6, with D maybe TRBD1 (6 bases). V gave up 8 bases and J gave up 5 bases, with 10 bases separating them. The germline CDR1 and CDR2 sequences are SEHNR and FQNEAQ (reference sequence). This CDR3 is 13 amino acids long. The CDR3 spells CASGRDNNSPLHF. CDR3 bases: TGTGCCAGCGGCAGGGACAATAATTCACCCCTCCACTTT. Filled out from reference TRBV7-9 and TRBJ1-6, the complete variable domain reads DTGVSQNPRHKITKRGQNVTFRCDPISEHNRLYWYRQTLGQGPEFLTYFQNEAQLEKSRLLSDRFSAERPKGSFSTLEIQRTEQGDSAMYLCASGRDNNSPLHFGNGTRLTVT.

The chain uses TRBV30 and TRBJ2-5, with 8 bases aligning to TRBD2. The CDR3 covers 13 residues. Per the germline V gene, CDR1 is GTSNPN and CDR2 is SVGIG (reference sequence). Trimming took 3 bases from V and 7 from J; bases not matched to a gene: 7. CDR3 in DNA: TGTGCCTGGAGGCGAGCGGGAGAGGGGACCCAGTACTTC. Translating it yields CAWRRAGEGTQYF.

The V call is TRBV11-2, the J call TRBJ2-5; possibly TRBD1 or TRBD2 for D (7 bases each). Trimming took 5 bases from V and 8 from J, leaving 12 bases between them. Looked up from germline, CDR1 is SGHAT and CDR2 is FQNNGV. The CDR3 is 12 amino acids. This CDR3 reads CASSQGGVTQYF. The CDR3 DNA reads as TGTGCCAGCAGCCAGGGGGGGGTAACCCAGTACTTC. Full variable domain (outside the CDR3, taken from reference TRBV11-2 and TRBJ2-5): EAGVAQSPRYKIIEKRQSVAFWCNPISGHATLYWYQQILGQGPKLLIQFQNNGVVDDSQLPKDRFSAERLKGVDSTLKIQPAKLEDSAVYLCASSQGGVTQYFGPGTRLLVL.

V gene TRBV28 combines with J gene TRBJ2-3; 9 nucleotides agree with TRBD2. This CDR3 region has 14 residues. With 7 bases clipped from V and 4 bases from J, the junction kept 6 bases outside the gene matches. Germline loops: CDR1 MDHEN, CDR2 SYDVKM. For the CDR3, the DNA is TGTGCCAGCATGGGCGGGAGGGCCGCAGATACGCAGTATTTT. It encodes CASMGGRAADTQYF.